This is a list of T cell receptor beta chains from one sample in a study of blood T cells in healthy people across ages. TCRdb re-called the 5' RACE reads through MiXCR, storing one row per CDR3 protein. The sample includes over a million distinct CDR3 sequences, 42% of them seen just once. The sequenced material came from blood. Receptors originate from a woman aged 18-29 years in good health. Both conserved end residues are part of each CDR3. D genes are given only for firm matches. Not all rows give a size; the values are once, few, many and, for expanded clones, a class.

v_gene: TRBV5-1
d_gene: TRBD2
abundance: .
j_gene: TRBJ2-7
CDR3aa: CASSPPSSGIGYEQYF
CDR3nt: TGCGCCAGCAGCCCCCCTTCCAGCGGGATAGGGTACGAGCAGTACTTC

v_gene: TRBV6-5
d_gene: .
abundance: .
j_gene: TRBJ2-1
CDR3aa: CASSPRGRDEQFF
CDR3nt: TGTGCCAGCAGCCCACGGGGCCGCGATGAGCAGTTCTTC

v_gene: TRBV20-1
d_gene: TRBD1
abundance: .
j_gene: TRBJ1-2
CDR3aa: CSARDKDRDYGYTF
CDR3nt: TGCAGTGCTAGGGATAAGGACAGGGACTATGGCTACACCTTC

v_gene: TRBV2
d_gene: .
abundance: once
j_gene: TRBJ2-7
CDR3aa: CANSDLSSYEQYF
CDR3nt: TGTGCCAACAGTGACCTGAGCTCCTACGAGCAGTACTTC

v_gene: TRBV6-5
d_gene: .
abundance: few
j_gene: TRBJ2-5
CDR3aa: CASSYGTSKQETQYF
CDR3nt: TGTGCCAGCAGTTACGGGACGTCGAAGCAAGAGACCCAGTACTTC

v_gene: TRBV18
d_gene: .
abundance: .
j_gene: TRBJ2-7
CDR3aa: CASSRLQGPYEQYF
CDR3nt: TGTGCCAGCTCACGGTTACAGGGCCCCTACGAGCAGTACTTC

v_gene: TRBV9
d_gene: .
abundance: .
j_gene: TRBJ2-4
CDR3aa: CASSDASKNIQYF
CDR3nt: TGTGCCAGCTCGGATGCATCCAAAAACATTCAGTACTTC

v_gene: TRBV5-1
d_gene: .
abundance: few
j_gene: TRBJ1-2
CDR3aa: CASSPQETDYGYTF
CDR3nt: TGCGCCAGCAGTCCACAGGAGACCGACTATGGCTACACCTTC

v_gene: TRBV12-3/TRBV12-4
d_gene: .
abundance: .
j_gene: TRBJ1-5
CDR3aa: CASSATDNQPQHF
CDR3nt: TGTGCCAGCAGCGCTACAGACAATCAGCCCCAGCATTTT

v_gene: TRBV20-1
d_gene: .
abundance: .
j_gene: TRBJ1-6
CDR3aa: CSARDSLTSYNSPLHF
CDR3nt: TGCAGTGCTAGGGACAGCCTTACCTCCTATAATTCACCCCTCCACTTT

v_gene: TRBV2
d_gene: .
abundance: .
j_gene: TRBJ2-7
CDR3aa: CASSEGLGPYEQYF
CDR3nt: TGTGCCAGCAGTGAAGGGCTAGGGCCCTACGAGCAGTACTTC

v_gene: TRBV6-2/TRBV6-3
d_gene: TRBD1
abundance: .
j_gene: TRBJ1-1
CDR3aa: CASSSTAGGWSTEAFF
CDR3nt: TGTGCCAGCAGTTCAACTGCAGGGGGTTGGAGCACTGAAGCTTTCTTT

v_gene: TRBV11-1
d_gene: .
abundance: .
j_gene: TRBJ2-7
CDR3aa: CASSLAVGASTDYEQYF
CDR3nt: TGTGCCAGCAGCTTAGCCGTCGGAGCCTCGACGGATTACGAGCAGTACTTC

v_gene: TRBV6-1
d_gene: TRBD2
abundance: .
j_gene: TRBJ2-2
CDR3aa: CAGLGGGRFGTGELFF
CDR3nt: TGTGCCGGCCTGGGTGGCGGGAGGTTTGGCACCGGGGAGCTGTTTTTT

v_gene: TRBV5-1
d_gene: .
abundance: many
j_gene: TRBJ1-2
CDR3aa: CASRTGNYGYTF
CDR3nt: TGCGCCAGCAGAACAGGGAACTATGGCTACACCTTC

v_gene: TRBV4-1
d_gene: .
abundance: few
j_gene: TRBJ1-1
CDR3aa: CASSQFLNTEAFF
CDR3nt: TGCGCCAGCAGCCAATTCTTGAACACTGAAGCTTTCTTT

v_gene: TRBV12-3/TRBV12-4
d_gene: TRBD2
abundance: .
j_gene: TRBJ2-5
CDR3aa: CVSSLVQRGYQETQYF
CDR3nt: TGTGTCAGCAGTTTAGTCCAGCGGGGGTACCAAGAGACCCAGTACTTC

v_gene: TRBV6-6
d_gene: TRBD1
abundance: .
j_gene: TRBJ2-7
CDR3aa: CASSPDRVIAYEQYF
CDR3nt: TGTGCCAGCAGCCCAGACAGGGTAATAGCCTACGAGCAGTACTTC

v_gene: TRBV25-1
d_gene: .
abundance: few
j_gene: TRBJ1-4
CDR3aa: CASSDNRRFNEKLFF
CDR3nt: TGTGCCAGCAGTGATAACAGGAGATTTAATGAAAAACTGTTTTTT

v_gene: TRBV5-1
d_gene: .
abundance: few
j_gene: TRBJ2-3
CDR3aa: CASSSTGDNTDTQYF
CDR3nt: TGCGCCAGCAGCTCGACCGGGGACAATACAGATACGCAGTATTTT

v_gene: TRBV4-1
d_gene: .
abundance: few
j_gene: TRBJ2-7
CDR3aa: CASSQQLDLLYEQYF
CDR3nt: TGCGCCAGCAGCCAGCAATTAGATCTCCTCTACGAGCAGTACTTC

v_gene: TRBV6-5
d_gene: .
abundance: .
j_gene: TRBJ2-7
CDR3aa: CASSYSSRGGGVFNEQYF
CDR3nt: TGTGCCAGCAGTTACTCGAGTAGGGGAGGGGGCGTCTTCAACGAGCAGTACTTC

v_gene: TRBV4-2
d_gene: .
abundance: .
j_gene: TRBJ2-5
CDR3aa: CASSNTRGETQYF
CDR3nt: TGTGCCAGCAGTAATACCCGGGGAGAGACCCAGTACTTC

v_gene: TRBV20-1
d_gene: .
abundance: .
j_gene: TRBJ2-7
CDR3aa: CSATREGEQYF
CDR3nt: TGCAGTGCTACGCGAGAGGGAGAGCAGTACTTC

v_gene: TRBV2
d_gene: .
abundance: .
j_gene: TRBJ2-2
CDR3aa: CASRKPGGGFTGELFF
CDR3nt: TGTGCCAGCCGGAAGCCCGGGGGCGGTTTCACCGGGGAGCTGTTTTTT

v_gene: TRBV3-1
d_gene: .
abundance: .
j_gene: TRBJ1-2
CDR3aa: CASSQGFGIGYTF
CDR3nt: TGTGCCAGCAGCCAAGGTTTCGGGATTGGCTACACCTTC

v_gene: TRBV25-1
d_gene: .
abundance: .
j_gene: TRBJ1-2
CDR3aa: CASTWGTYGYTF
CDR3nt: TGTGCCAGCACGTGGGGGACCTATGGCTACACCTTC

v_gene: TRBV20-1
d_gene: TRBD1
abundance: .
j_gene: TRBJ2-6
CDR3aa: CSARPGQGGPGANVLTF
CDR3nt: TGCAGTGCTAGGCCGGGACAGGGGGGCCCTGGGGCCAACGTCCTGACTTTC

v_gene: TRBV4-1
d_gene: .
abundance: .
j_gene: TRBJ2-7
CDR3aa: CASSQASLGGLAYEQYF
CDR3nt: TGCGCCAGCAGCCAAGCGTCTCTAGGGGGACTCGCCTACGAGCAGTACTTC

v_gene: TRBV5-1
d_gene: TRBD2
abundance: .
j_gene: TRBJ2-1
CDR3aa: CASSFSGNVHEQFF
CDR3nt: TGCGCCAGCAGCTTCAGCGGGAACGTCCATGAGCAGTTCTTC